A single sample is the source of the 30 T cell receptor beta chains below, sequenced in a study of CXCR3-negative and CXCR3-positive naive CD8 T cells. Points from the study as a whole: Hydrophobicity of TRB CDR3s was greater in CXCR3-positive naive cells than in CXCR3-negative naive cells.

No antigen is known for these receptors. Each TRB cDNA library was prepared by 5' RACE (with UMI labels). TCRdb reprocessed the 5' RACE reads; each CDR3 protein has one entry and no DNA is given. This sample's table reports about 5,900 distinct CDR3 sequences. The sequenced material came from naive CXCR3+ CD8+ T cells from blood. Specified subset: CD45RO-CCR7+CD27+CD95- naive CD8+ T cells expressing CXCR3 (TNR3+). The receptors derive from a human donor in good health. Some clones in this sample may be carry-over from other donors' samples.

In terms of frequency, this clonotype is medium-sized. V gene TRBV21-1 combines with J gene TRBJ1-1. TRBV21-1 is designated a pseudogene. CDR3 length: 14 residues. CDR3 region: CASSKSHRASEAFF.

This clonotype ranks as medium-sized (0.01 to 0.1%) in terms of frequency. This sequence joins TRBV5-4 and TRBJ2-3; with no DNA, the TCRdb D assignment of TRBD1 cannot be verified. The CDR3 sequence is 13 residues long. Germline loops: CDR1 SGHNT, CDR2 YYREEE (reference sequence). CDR3: CASKGSLGDTQYF.

The V call is TRBV7-8, the J call TRBJ2-5. The CDR3 has 15 amino acids. The germline gives CDR1 SGHVS, CDR2 FQNEAQ. This chain's CDR3 is CASSLVARGEETQYF.

This rearrangement joins TRBV20-1 to TRBJ2-1; absent DNA, TCRdb's TRBD1 call cannot be checked. The CDR3 runs to 15 residues. The germline V gene has CDR1 DFQATT and CDR2 SNEGSKA (reference sequence). CDR3 residues: CSANPGFSSYNEQFF.

This clonotype registers medium-sized by frequency. The chain has TRBV12-3 or TRBV12-4 and TRBJ1-4; TCRdb's D gene call, TRBD1, goes unchecked for lack of DNA. CDR3 size: 17 residues. The CDR3 protein is CASNPGTGDPTNEKLFF.

This chain links TRBV29-1 with TRBJ1-2. Germline CDR1 is SQVTM and CDR2 is ANQGSEA. CDR3 length: 15 residues. This chain's CDR3 is CSVVSILGGNYGYTF.

This sequence joins TRBV4-3 and TRBJ1-5. Germline assignment: CDR1 LGHNA and CDR2 YSLEER. This CDR3 spans 14 amino acids. Here the CDR3 reads CASSHLGLYQPQHF.

This CDR3 is CSVEGFSGTDPGYYGYTF. This chain links TRBV29-1 with TRBJ1-2; no DNA is available, so the TRBD1 call from TCRdb remains unchecked. CDR3 length: 18 amino acids. Germline V gene sequence: CDR1 SQVTM, CDR2 ANQGSEA.

The chain couples TRBV4-2 to TRBJ2-2. The CDR3 has 16 residues. Germline CDR1 is LGHNA and CDR2 is YNFKEQ. CDR3 amino acids: CASSPPGLANTGELFF.

The rearrangement uses TRBV14 and TRBJ1-1. The CDR3 covers 18 residues. The germline CDR1 and CDR2 sequences are SGHDN and FVKESK. CDR3: CASSPRTGPGRWDTEAFF. Full variable domain (rest looked up from reference TRBV14 and TRBJ1-1): EAGVTQFPSHSVIEKGQTVTLRCDPISGHDNLYWYRRVMGKEIKFLLHFVKESKQDESGMPNNRFLAERTGGTYSTLKVQPAELEDSGVYFCASSPRTGPGRWDTEAFFGQGTRLTVV.

Considering frequency, this clonotype is medium-sized. The chain has TRBV27 and TRBJ1-5; the TRBD1 assignment by TCRdb is unverifiable without DNA. The CDR3 is made up of 15 amino acids. In germline, CDR1 is MNHEY, CDR2 SMNVEV (reference sequence). The CDR3 loop is CASSIGPGINQPQHF.

The V gene is TRBV19, the J gene TRBJ1-2. CDR1 and CDR2 from the germline V gene are LNHDA and SQIVND (reference sequence). CDR3 length equals 14 residues. CDR3 region: CASWTADTNYGYTF.

This CDR3 is CASSLTPSGYNEQFF. The rearrangement joins TRBV7-2 to TRBJ2-1; TCRdb designates TRBD2, a call that cannot be tested without DNA. Germline CDR1 is SGHTA and CDR2 is FQGNSA. The CDR3 loop spans 15 amino acids. Supplemented by reference TRBV7-2 and TRBJ2-1, the full variable domain reads GAGVSQSPSNKVTEKGKDVELRCDPISGHTALYWYRQSLGQGLEFLIYFQGNSAPDKSGLPSDRFSAERTGGSVSTLTIQRTQQEDSAVYLCASSLTPSGYNEQFFGPGTRLTVL.

Its frequency marks this clonotype as medium-sized (0.01 to 0.1%). The chain uses TRBV29-1 and TRBJ2-7; no DNA is available, so the TRBD1 call from TCRdb remains unchecked. In germline, CDR1 is SQVTM, CDR2 ANQGSEA. This CDR3 contains 12 residues. CDR3 loop: CSAVSGMGEQYF.

This sequence joins TRBV19 and TRBJ1-1. CDR1 and CDR2 (germline): LNHDA, SQIVND (reference sequence). The CDR3 is made up of 11 amino acids. The CDR3 reads CASSIAGEAFF.

Judged by frequency, this clonotype is medium-sized. The V call is TRBV4-1, the J call TRBJ2-2. Germline CDR1 MGHRA, CDR2 YSYEKL. The CDR3 loop spans 18 amino acids. Here the CDR3 reads CASSPGGSATANTGELFF.

This clonotype is classed as medium-sized by frequency. This chain links TRBV25-1 with TRBJ2-7; TCRdb lists TRBD2, though no DNA is available to test this call. CDR3 size: 14 residues. From germline, CDR1 is MGHDK and CDR2 SYGVNS. CDR3 in amino acids: CASSVASGWNEQYF.

The genes are TRBV28 and TRBJ1-1; TCRdb's D call of TRBD1 is untestable without DNA. The CDR3 contains 14 residues. The germline gives CDR1 MDHEN, CDR2 SYDVKM. The CDR3 here is CASSHRGAGTEAFF.

The CDR3 sequence: CESSIREGNEQFF. The chain combines TRBV19 with TRBJ2-1; there is no DNA to check the TCRdb D call of TRBD2. Germline values: CDR1 LNHDA, CDR2 SQIVND (reference sequence). This CDR3 is 13 amino acids long.

V and J are TRBV20-1 and TRBJ1-2. From germline, CDR1 is DFQATT and CDR2 SNEGSKA (reference sequence). The CDR3 has 14 residues. CDR3: CSARDGSFGYGYTF.

This clonotype ranks as medium-sized in terms of frequency. The V call is TRBV25-1, the J call TRBJ2-3. From germline, CDR1 is MGHDK and CDR2 SYGVNS. The CDR3 sequence is 12 residues long. CDR3 in amino acids: CASSEWTDTQYF.

Judged by frequency, this clonotype is medium-sized. The chain uses TRBV4-1 and TRBJ2-1; TCRdb indicates TRBD1, and absent DNA this call remains unverified. Germline-derived CDR1 and CDR2 are MGHRA and YSYEKL. The CDR3 length is 15 residues. CDR3 loop: CASSPTEGAYNEQFF.

V and J are TRBV6-1 and TRBJ2-5; absent DNA, TCRdb's TRBD1 call cannot be checked. The CDR3 runs 14 residues. The germline V gene encodes CDR1 MNHNS and CDR2 SASEGT. The CDR3 loop is CASRLTGGIETQYF.

By frequency, this clonotype registers medium-sized. This rearrangement joins TRBV6-1 to TRBJ2-1; TCRdb picks TRBD2, but there is no DNA to check that call. Germline V gene lookup returns CDR1 MNHNS and CDR2 SASEGT. The length of the CDR3 is 16 residues. This CDR3 reads CASSDGTSGLYNEQFF.

V usage is TRBV28 and J usage is TRBJ2-1; as DNA is missing, the TRBD1 call by TCRdb cannot be tested. The germline gives CDR1 MDHEN, CDR2 SYDVKM. The CDR3 extends over 14 amino acids. CDR3 protein: CASSRPGTGVEQFF.

This clonotype is labeled medium-sized based on frequency. CDR3 loop: CSVDLPAEGETQYF. V is TRBV29-1 and J is TRBJ2-5; TCRdb gives TRBD1 as the D gene, but with no DNA this cannot be confirmed. The CDR3 covers 14 residues. Per germline, CDR1 SQVTM and CDR2 ANQGSEA.

By frequency, this clonotype registers medium-sized. This chain links TRBV27 with TRBJ1-4; with no DNA, the TCRdb D assignment of TRBD1 cannot be verified. This CDR3 is 14 amino acids long. Per the germline V gene, CDR1 is MNHEY and CDR2 is SMNVEV (reference sequence). This CDR3 reads CASSWDRRDEKLFF.

This chain connects TRBV20-1 to TRBJ1-6; TCRdb gives TRBD1 as the D gene, but with no DNA this cannot be confirmed. The CDR3 totals 17 residues. CDR1 is DFQATT and CDR2 is SNEGSKA in the germline V gene (reference sequence). CDR3 sequence reads: CSARAPDPRTYNSPLHF.

This chain links TRBV5-1 with TRBJ1-1. Germline V lookup: CDR1 SGHRS, CDR2 YFSETQ. CDR3 length: 11 amino acids. The CDR3 spells CASSFVGEAFF.

Judged by frequency, this clonotype is medium-sized. J is TRBJ2-5 and V is TRBV5-1. Germline-derived CDR1 and CDR2 are SGHRS and YFSETQ. The CDR3 covers 16 residues. The CDR3 sequence is CASSLDSGRIQETQYF. The full variable domain, its missing parts supplied by reference TRBV5-1 and TRBJ2-5, is KAGVTQTPRYLIKTRGQQVTLSCSPISGHRSVSWYQQTPGQGLQFLFEYFSETQRNKGNFPGRFSGRQFSNSRSEMNVSTLELGDSALYLCASSLDSGRIQETQYFGPGTRLLVL.